This TCR beta chain was profiled in a study of siplizumab effects on memory and regulatory T cells. Overall study results and limits: Researchers could map only a minor fraction of alloreactive clones to unstimulated subsets. Naive T cells apparently outstripped memory cells in diversity and seemed major alloresponse contributors. Proliferating Tregs taken from siplizumab cultures were not shown to have a confirmed suppressive function.

Only in-frame clones appear in the TCRdb table, and some are missing; sequencing was by immunoSEQ multiplex PCR. In the table there are about 69,000 clones, roughly 88% of which are singletons. This CDR3 region has 14 residues. V was shortened by 4 bases and J by 6 bases, with 15 bases between the two germline ends. Germline V gives CDR1 SGHDN, CDR2 FVKESK. Points on this clone: Its target is not known.

The chain is built from TRBV14 and TRBJ2-5, with D unresolved. This TCR derives from a human donor in good health. Source material: Tregs sorted from blood. The CDR3 region is CASSPTPSGKTQYF. The CDR3 nucleotides read TGTGCCAGCAGCCCAACACCCTCTGGAAAGACCCAGTACTTC.